The next 17 T cell receptor beta chains were all read from a single sample in a study of shared clonotypes between healthy human individuals. Assay: immunoSEQ multiplex PCR; the TCRdb copy retains only in-frame clones and omits some. The data show under 1,100,000 clones, 70% to 80% seen once. Sequencing was done on a sample of memory CD4+ T cells sorted from blood. Subset specified: CD45RA-negative fraction. The receptors originated from a man between 18 and 29 years old in good health.

The genes are TRBV10-2 and TRBJ2-1; TRBD2 matches at 9 bases. This CDR3 is built from 15 residues. Trimming cost V 3 bases and J 9 bases; bases outside gene matches: 9. In germline, CDR1 is WSHSY, CDR2 SAAADI. The CDR3 loop reads CASSEFAGGYAEQFF. The CDR3 nucleotides are TGCGCCAGCAGTGAATTTGCGGGAGGGTACGCTGAGCAGTTCTTC.

This clone has more than one count but fewer than ten. This rearrangement joins TRBV7-9 to TRBJ2-3; 10 bases line up with TRBD1. Germline V CDR1 and CDR2: SEHNR, FQNEAQ (reference sequence). The CDR3 runs to 17 residues. V trimming: 6 bases; J trimming: 4 bases; junction bases outside the gene matches: 13. The CDR3 spells CASRPVLTDRGSDTQYF. The CDR3 DNA reads TGTGCCAGCAGGCCCGTCCTGACGGACAGGGGGTCAGATACGCAGTATTTT.

This clone was seen a handful of times. The chain joins TRBV28 to TRBJ2-7, with D tentatively TRBD2 (5 bases). Deletions cut 6 bases from V and 3 bases from J, with 15 bases between. CDR3 size: 14 residues. Germline values: CDR1 MDHEN, CDR2 SYDVKM. The CDR3 sequence is CASRGATHGYEQYF. CDR3 in DNA: TGTGCCAGCAGGGGAGCAACCCATGGCTACGAGCAGTACTTC.

The chain links TRBV4-3 to TRBJ2-3; 8 bases are shared with TRBD2. The germline CDR1 and CDR2 sequences are LGHNA and YSLEER. The CDR3 consists of 17 residues. V shed 1 base and J 2 bases; nucleotides not matched to a gene: 8. The CDR3 nucleotides read TGCGCCAGCAGCCAAGTCGGCGGGAGGCCTACCACAGATACGCAGTATTTT. Its protein is CASSQVGGRPTTDTQYF.

The rearrangement joins TRBV18 to TRBJ2-1, with D possibly called TRBD1 or TRBD2 (5 bases each). V lost 6 bases and J lost 0, with 9 bases in between. The CDR3 has 14 amino acids. Germline CDR1 reads KGHSH; CDR2 reads LQKENI. The DNA of the CDR3 is TGTGCCAGCTCTGAGGGGCGCTCCTACAATGAGCAGTTCTTC. Translating it yields CASSEGRSYNEQFF. Full variable domain (missing parts from reference TRBV18 and TRBJ2-1): NAGVMQNPRHLVRRRGQEARLRCSPMKGHSHVYWYRQLPEEGLKFMVYLQKENIIDESGMPKERFSAEFPKEGPSILRIQQVVRGDSAAYFCASSEGRSYNEQFFGPGTRLTVL.

The J gene is TRBJ2-4, the V gene TRBV4-1, with TRBD1 identical over 9 bases. This CDR3 comprises 15 residues. Germline V gene sequence: CDR1 MGHRA, CDR2 YSYEKL. After removal of 4 bases from V and 5 bases from J, the junction contained 6 bases not matched to a gene. The CDR3: CASSPTRDRENIQYF. In DNA, the CDR3 is TGCGCCAGCAGCCCGACCCGGGACAGGGAAAACATTCAGTACTTC.

The chain uses TRBV6-5 and TRBJ2-1; possible D gene TRBD2, 5 bases. Germline-derived CDR1 and CDR2 are MNHEY and SVGAGI. The CDR3 has 14 amino acids. V lost 7 bases and J 2 bases, leaving 12 bases between the germline ends. CDR3 region: CASTRGMAYNEQFF. CDR3 bases: TGTGCCAGCACTCGAGGGATGGCCTACAATGAGCAGTTCTTC.

J is TRBJ2-2 and V is TRBV6-6; no clear D gene. This CDR3 is 13 amino acids long. V lost 4 bases and J lost 4, with 7 bases in between. Germline CDR1 reads MNHNY; CDR2 reads SVGAGI (reference sequence). The CDR3 DNA is TGTGCCAGCAGTTTACAGATCACCGGGGAGCTGTTTTTT. Translating gives CASSLQITGELFF.

V gene TRBV7-9 combines with J gene TRBJ2-3; no clear D gene. This CDR3 is built from 12 residues. Germline V gives CDR1 SEHNR, CDR2 FQNEAQ (reference sequence). Deletions cut 4 bases from V and 3 bases from J, with 5 bases between. CDR3 residues: CASSSMTDTQYF. DNA for the CDR3: TGTGCCAGCAGCTCGATGACAGATACGCAGTATTTT.

A word on this clone: Germline and junction disagree at one end, which may indicate a read error. V usage is TRBV30 and J usage is TRBJ1-2; 7 nucleotides align to TRBD1. Germline V gene sequence: CDR1 GTSNPN, CDR2 SVGIG (reference sequence). The CDR3 runs to 10 residues. The CDR3 loop reads CSGGDYGYTF. The CDR3 DNA sequence: TGCTCAGGGGGGGACTATGGCTACACCTTC.

This sequence joins TRBV7-2 and TRBJ1-1, with D possibly being TRBD1 (6 bases). The CDR3 contains 14 residues. Germline V gives CDR1 SGHTA, CDR2 FQGNSA. V lost 4 bases, J lost 5 bases, and 14 bases lay in between. In nucleotides, the CDR3 is TGTGCCAGCAGCTCTCAGGGGCGGATAACTGAAGCTTTCTTT. Amino acid sequence: CASSSQGRITEAFF. Full variable domain (remainder filled in from reference TRBV7-2 and TRBJ1-1): GAGVSQSPSNKVTEKGKDVELRCDPISGHTALYWYRQSLGQGLEFLIYFQGNSAPDKSGLPSDRFSAERTGGSVSTLTIQRTQQEDSAVYLCASSSQGRITEAFFGQGTRLTVV.

The chain links TRBV14 to TRBJ2-1; 7 bases map to TRBD2. Trimming at V came to 1 base and at J to 6 bases, leaving 9 bases not matched to a gene. This CDR3 comprises 16 residues. Germline loops: CDR1 SGHDN, CDR2 FVKESK. CDR3 protein: CASSQGFALAVNEQFF. The CDR3 DNA follows: TGTGCCAGCAGCCAAGGATTTGCCCTAGCGGTCAATGAGCAGTTCTTC.

The genes are TRBV11-1 and TRBJ1-6; D unclear. This CDR3 is built from 16 residues. Germline CDR1 SGHAT, CDR2 FQDESV (reference sequence). V lost 1 base, J lost 0 bases, and 7 bases lay in between. The CDR3: CASSLGQSSYNSPLHF. The CDR3 DNA reads TGTGCCAGCAGCTTAGGGCAGAGCTCCTATAATTCACCCCTCCACTTT. Full variable domain (remainder filled in from reference TRBV11-1 and TRBJ1-6): EAEVAQSPRYKITEKSQAVAFWCDPISGHATLYWYRQILGQGPELLVQFQDESVVDDSQLPKDRFSAERLKGVDSTLKIQPAELGDSAMYLCASSLGQSSYNSPLHFGNGTRLTVT.

The chain employs TRBV5-4 and TRBJ2-7, with 12 bases that match TRBD2. The trim removed 4 bases at V and 2 bases at J, leaving 10 bases unmatched. Per the germline V gene, CDR1 is SGHNT and CDR2 is YYREEE (reference sequence). The CDR3 sequence is 17 residues long. The CDR3 sequence: CASSDGLAGWATYEQYF. In DNA form, the CDR3 reads TGTGCCAGCAGCGACGGACTAGCGGGATGGGCCACCTACGAGCAGTACTTC. The variable domain in full, completed from reference TRBV5-4 and TRBJ2-7, reads ETGVTQSPTHLIKTRGQQVTLRCSSQSGHNTVSWYQQALGQGPQFIFQYYREEENGRGNFPPRFSGLQFPNYSSELNVNALELDDSALYLCASSDGLAGWATYEQYFGPGTRLTVT.

The chain has TRBV6-1 and TRBJ2-3, with TRBD1 matching 8 bases. Germline V lookup: CDR1 MNHNS, CDR2 SASEGT. This CDR3 is 14 amino acids long. V trimming: 6 bases; J trimming: 4 bases; junction bases outside the gene matches: 6. The CDR3 here is CASRRTGKADTQYF. DNA for the CDR3: TGTGCCAGCAGAAGGACAGGGAAAGCAGATACGCAGTATTTT.

The chain carries TRBV18 and TRBJ1-1; D uncertain. This CDR3 has 13 amino acids. Trimming pared 2 bases from V and 3 bases from J, leaving 7 bases between. CDR1 and CDR2 from the germline V gene are KGHSH and LQKENI. Here the CDR3 reads CASSPGLDTEAFF. In nucleotides, the CDR3 is TGTGCCAGCTCACCAGGCCTGGACACTGAAGCTTTCTTT.

This clone was seen only once. CDR3 amino acids: CASSFVTSGSGTQYF. DNA of the CDR3: TGCGCCAGCAGCTTCGTGACTAGCGGGTCCGGGACCCAGTACTTC. V gene TRBV5-1 combines with J gene TRBJ2-5, with 10 positions matching TRBD2. This CDR3 comprises 15 residues. V lost 2 bases to trimming and J lost 7 bases; unmatched junction nucleotides: 8. Per the germline V gene, CDR1 is SGHRS and CDR2 is YFSETQ.